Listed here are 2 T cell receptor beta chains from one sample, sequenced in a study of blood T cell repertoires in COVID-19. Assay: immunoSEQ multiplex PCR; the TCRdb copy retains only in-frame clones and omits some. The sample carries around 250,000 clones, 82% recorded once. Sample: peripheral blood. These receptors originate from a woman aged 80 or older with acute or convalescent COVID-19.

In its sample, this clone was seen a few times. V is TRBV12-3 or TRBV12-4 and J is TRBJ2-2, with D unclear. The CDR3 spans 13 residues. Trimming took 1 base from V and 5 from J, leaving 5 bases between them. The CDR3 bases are TGTGCCAGCAGTTTAGTTAAAACCGGGGAGCTGTTTTTT. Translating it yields CASSLVKTGELFF.

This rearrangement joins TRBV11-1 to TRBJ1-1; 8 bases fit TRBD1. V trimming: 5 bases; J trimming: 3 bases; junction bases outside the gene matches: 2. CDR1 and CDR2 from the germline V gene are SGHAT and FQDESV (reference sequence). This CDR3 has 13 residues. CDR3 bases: TGTGCCAGCAGCCAGACAGGGGACACTGAAGCTTTCTTT. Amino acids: CASSQTGDTEAFF.